The rows below give T cell receptor beta chains drawn from one sample of a study of shared T cell receptors in the human thymus. Produced via immunoSEQ multiplex PCR; TCRdb's table is partial and in-frame only. The repertoire holds some 700,000 clones, with 70% to 90% as singletons. These same data were also listed under a study on human thymus T cells.

The sample comprised thymocytes. The receptors originated from a girl less than two years old with a congenital heart defect. The CDR3 runs from the conserved cysteine through the conserved F or W. The order of the fields is V gene, clone size, CDR3 protein. Part of the rows lack a size; the others show once, few, many or a class for expanded clones.

TRBV5-8 NA CAVYTGFYEQYF
TRBV12-5 few CASGLVNGDLLYEQYF
TRBV7-7 NA CASSDHQTSGGPPYEQYF
TRBV7-9 NA CASSLARPGHDYGYTF
TRBV2 once CASASRGGEQYF
TRBV7-2 few CASSLAGRNNYGYTF
TRBV7-9 NA CASSLQGWTGELFF
TRBV7-2 NA CASSYSRAVLREETQYF
TRBV14 NA CASSPGQGGAKNIQYF
TRBV29-1 NA CSGFPAGGPRAPDTQYF
TRBV7-2 NA CASSPSGLAGRYNEQFF
TRBV2 few CASILPGFTPGLNTEAFF
TRBV27 NA CASSIGTGGFNEQYF